These 10 T cell receptor beta chains were sequenced from one sample in a study of blood T cells in healthy people across ages. PCR was performed a second time for roughly 7 to 11 cycles using a sample-barcoded 5' primer and a J-beta primer mix. Each CDR3 protein gets one entry after TCRdb re-called the 5' RACE reads with MiXCR. Here the sample spans 1.5 million to 2 million distinct CDR3 sequences, 39% being singletons. Material: blood. All receptors come from a human donor in good health.

The genes are TRBV20-1 and TRBJ2-5; 11 nucleotides agree with TRBD2. The CDR3 runs to 14 residues. The germline gives CDR1 DFQATT, CDR2 SNEGSKA (reference sequence). J was trimmed by 0 bases and V by 6 bases; bases with no gene match: 3. CDR3 bases: TGCAGTGCGGGGACTAGCGGCTACCAAGAGACCCAGTACTTC. Its translation: CSAGTSGYQETQYF.

DNA for the CDR3: TGTGCCAGCGGGGTTTTTTTTTCGTCCGAGCAGTACTTC. Encoded protein: CASGVFFSSEQYF. V usage is TRBV27 and J usage is TRBJ2-5, with D unclear. TRBJ2-7 explains the end of the DNA better; the J call may be wrong. Germline loops: CDR1 MNHEY, CDR2 SMNVEV (reference sequence). The CDR3 contains 13 residues.

There are a few counts of this clonotype. The rearrangement joins TRBV4-3 to TRBJ1-1; the D is unclear. This CDR3 is 13 amino acids long. Trimming took 2 bases from V and 7 from J, leaving 11 bases between them. Per germline, CDR1 LGHNA and CDR2 YSLEER. CDR3 coding DNA: TGCGCCAGCAGCCAACACAGAGAGGGTGAAGCTTTCTTT. Translated, it gives CASSQHREGEAFF.

J is TRBJ2-5 and V is TRBV11-2; D unresolved. Germline-derived CDR1 and CDR2 are SGHAT and FQNNGV. Trimming removed 2 bases at V and 9 bases at J, with 19 bases between. The length of the CDR3 is 15 residues. The CDR3 region is CASSLSGRPLLAQYF. CDR3 DNA: TGTGCCAGCAGCTTATCAGGAAGGCCTTTGTTGGCCCAGTACTTC.

The chain employs TRBV7-9 and TRBJ1-6; unclear D gene. The V gene's germline CDR1 is SEHNR and CDR2 FQNEAQ (reference sequence). Trimming removed 3 bases at V and 0 bases at J, with 6 bases between. The CDR3 totals 15 residues. The CDR3 sequence is CASSLLLSYNSPLHF. Written as DNA, the CDR3 is TGTGCCAGCAGCTTGCTCCTCTCCTATAATTCACCCCTCCACTTT.

This clonotype was seen only a few times. The CDR3 nucleotides read TGTGCCAGCAGTGAGTGGGGGGAAGCTGGGGCCAACGTCCTGACTTTC. Its protein is CASSEWGEAGANVLTF. The chain recombines TRBV6-1 with TRBJ2-6, with a weak D call TRBD2 (6 bases). CDR3 length equals 16 residues. V gave up 3 bases and J gave up 2 bases, with 11 bases separating them. Germline V CDR1 and CDR2: MNHNS, SASEGT.

J is TRBJ1-4 and V is TRBV27; no firm D call. The CDR3 length is 15 residues. Between the trimmed V and J ends, which lost 6 bases and 4 bases, there was a span of 15 bases. The V gene's germline CDR1 is MNHEY and CDR2 SMNVEV (reference sequence). The CDR3 region has the DNA TGTGCCAGCAGACGTCGGCGGCTTGATAATGAAAAACTGTTTTTT. It translates to CASRRRRLDNEKLFF.

As to this clonotype: Given a much more abundant clone one base away, this may be a read error. The CDR3 loop is CASSLRGCEQYF. The CDR3 DNA reads as TGTGCTAGCAGCTTAAGGGGCTGCGAGCAGTACTTC. The chain carries TRBV7-7 and TRBJ2-5; tentative D call: TRBD1 (5 bases). The DNA matches TRBJ2-7 better at its end, which makes the J call doubtful. The germline V gene encodes CDR1 SSHAT and CDR2 FNYEAQ (reference sequence). The CDR3 totals 12 residues.

The V and J genes are TRBV5-1 and TRBJ2-5; 8 positions agree with TRBD2. Per the germline V gene, CDR1 is SGHRS and CDR2 is YFSETQ. Trimming cost V 1 base and J 5 bases; bases outside gene matches: 7. CDR3 length equals 15 residues. The CDR3 here is CASSLFPAGVETQYF. In nucleotides, the CDR3 is TGCGCCAGCAGCTTGTTCCCAGCGGGGGTGGAGACCCAGTACTTC.

This clonotype has just a few counts. V usage is TRBV5-1 and J usage is TRBJ1-1; 8 bases align to TRBD1. The CDR3 loop spans 14 amino acids. Germline CDR1 SGHRS, CDR2 YFSETQ. Trimming cost V 4 bases and J 1 base; bases outside gene matches: 3. CDR3 region: CASSIQGANTEAFF. The CDR3 DNA reads TGCGCCAGCAGCATTCAGGGGGCGAACACTGAAGCTTTCTTT.